These 7 T cell receptor beta chains share one sample of origin, sequenced in a study of cytomegalovirus exposure and HLA in healthy donors (dated by TCRdb to the late 2010s). The library came from the immunoSEQ multiplex PCR assay. The multiplex PCR relied on a mix of 60 forward primers for TCR Vbeta segments and 13 reverse primers for TCR Jbeta segments. Here the immuneACCESS table is served through TCRdb, limited to in-frame sequences with V and J called. Missing clones are a known gap in these copies; in checked studies unresolved V genes cover under half, and the rest lacks a known reason. For this sample the table gives 55,000 to 80,000 clones, of which 66% were detected only once. Of the sample, 20% to 25% falls within the top ten clones. The source material was PBMCs. These receptors all come from a man aged 35 to 55 in good health and CMV-seropositive.

The CDR3 DNA is TGTGCCAGCAGCCCCTCAGGGGGACTCAATGAAAAACTGTTTTTT. The encoded protein is CASSPSGGLNEKLFF. This sequence joins TRBV4-2 and TRBJ1-4, with 7 positions matching TRBD1. With 4 bases clipped from V and 5 bases from J, the junction kept 7 bases outside the gene matches. Germline V gene sequence: CDR1 LGHNA, CDR2 YNFKEQ. This CDR3 comprises 15 residues.

The chain links TRBV27 to TRBJ1-6; 8 positions agree with TRBD1. V gave up 4 bases and J gave up 6 bases; unmatched junction bases: 8. Germline lookup yields CDR1 MNHEY and CDR2 SMNVEV (reference sequence). The CDR3 consists of 16 residues. The chain's CDR3 is CASSSTGTGLNSPLHF. CDR3 nucleotide sequence: TGTGCCAGCAGTTCCACCGGGACAGGTCTTAATTCACCCCTCCACTTT.

The rearrangement uses TRBV6-1 and TRBJ2-5; the D gene is possibly TRBD1 (5 bases). V was cut by 5 bases and J by 3 bases, with 10 bases left in between. Looked up from germline, CDR1 is MNHNS and CDR2 is SASEGT. CDR3 length equals 13 residues. The chain's CDR3 is CASSWTSEETQYF. DNA for the CDR3: TGTGCCAGCAGTTGGACATCCGAAGAGACCCAGTACTTC.

The chain links TRBV5-6 to TRBJ1-1; TRBD1 is a possible D gene (6 bases). This CDR3 has 14 residues. V was cut by 4 bases and J by 2 bases, with 12 bases left in between. Germline assignment: CDR1 SGHDT and CDR2 YYEEEE. CDR3 loop: CASSSWTVNTEAFF. As DNA, the CDR3 is TGTGCCAGCAGCAGTTGGACAGTAAACACTGAAGCTTTCTTT.

This clone was observed a handful of times. Written as DNA, the CDR3 is TGTGCCAGTAGTATATCAGGGACTAATGAAAAACTGTTTTTT. This codes for CASSISGTNEKLFF. This chain links TRBV19 with TRBJ1-4, with D perhaps TRBD1 (5 bases). The germline V and J ends were trimmed by 2 bases and 2 bases, with 6 bases remaining between them. Germline V gene data show CDR1 as LNHDA and CDR2 as SQIVND (reference sequence). The CDR3 has 14 amino acids.

This clone appeared a few times. The V and J genes are TRBV7-6 and TRBJ1-4, with 7 bases matching TRBD1. With 0 bases clipped from V and 7 bases from J, the junction kept 5 bases outside the gene matches. From germline, CDR1 is SGHVS and CDR2 FNYEAQ. This CDR3 contains 15 residues. In DNA form, the CDR3 reads TGTGCCAGCAGCTTAGCAGGGGGCGCTTTTGAAAAACTGTTTTTT. It translates to CASSLAGGAFEKLFF.

CDR3 nucleotides: TGTGCCAGCGCGGCCGGTTGGGGCCGAACTGAAGCTTTCTTT. Amino acid sequence: CASAAGWGRTEAFF. V usage is TRBV5-4 and J usage is TRBJ1-1; D may be TRBD1 (5 bases). Germline lookup yields CDR1 SGHNT and CDR2 YYREEE (reference sequence). The CDR3 has 14 residues. V lost 7 bases, J lost 5 bases, and 18 bases lay in between.